The 4 T cell receptor beta chains reported below all come from one sample, sequenced in a study of blood T cell repertoires in COVID-19 (TCRdb year 2020). Library preparation was by the immunoSEQ multiplex PCR assay. In TCRdb, the immuneACCESS table is reduced to in-frame sequences with V and J assigned. These tables do not hold every clone; where another copy was compared, an unresolved V gene accounts for under half, and the others remain unexplained. For this sample the table gives about 200,000 clones, of which approximately 86% were detected only once. Of the sample, roughly 3% falls within the top ten clones. Source material: peripheral blood. All receptors come from a man between 60 and 70 years old with acute or convalescent COVID-19.

The chain uses TRBV7-2 and TRBJ2-3, with TRBD2 identical over 11 bases. The V gene end was trimmed by 5 bases and the J gene end by 5 bases; junction bases not matched to a gene: 9. Germline assignment: CDR1 SGHTA and CDR2 FQGNSA. The CDR3 is 16 residues long. Here the CDR3 reads CASSRASGGTGDTQYF. The CDR3 DNA reads as TGTGCCAGCAGCCGTGCTAGCGGGGGGACGGGAGATACGCAGTATTTT. Supplemented by reference TRBV7-2 and TRBJ2-3, the full variable domain reads GAGVSQSPSNKVTEKGKDVELRCDPISGHTALYWYRQSLGQGLEFLIYFQGNSAPDKSGLPSDRFSAERTGGSVSTLTIQRTQQEDSAVYLCASSRASGGTGDTQYFGPGTRLTVL.

This clone has a single count. This chain links TRBV24-1 with TRBJ2-7; TRBD2 aligns across 7 bases. Germline values: CDR1 KGHDR, CDR2 SFDVKD. Losses at the gene ends were 6 bases for V and 2 bases for J; bases not matched to a gene: 3. CDR3 length: 13 residues. For the CDR3, the DNA is TGTGCCACCAGTAAGCGGGGTACCTACGAGCAGTACTTC. Protein: CATSKRGTYEQYF.

This rearrangement joins TRBV2 to TRBJ2-1, with 7 bases lining up with TRBD1. The germline V gene has CDR1 SNHLY and CDR2 FYNNEI. CDR3 length equals 17 residues. Losses at the gene ends were 6 bases for V and 3 bases for J; bases not matched to a gene: 14. The CDR3 region has the DNA TGTGCCAGCAGCGCCAGGGACAGACAGCCCGGCTACAATGAGCAGTTCTTC. It specifies CASSARDRQPGYNEQFF.

This clone was detected a few times. J is TRBJ1-3 and V is TRBV7-9; a weak D match, TRBD1 (5 bases). Germline V gene data show CDR1 as SEHNR and CDR2 as FQNEAQ (reference sequence). The CDR3 length is 16 residues. The germline V and J ends were trimmed by 5 bases and 0 bases, with 14 bases remaining between them. CDR3 in amino acids: CASSPGGFASGNTIYF. CDR3 nucleotide sequence: TGTGCCAGCAGCCCCGGGGGGTTCGCCTCTGGAAACACCATATATTTT.